This entry lists 8 T cell receptor beta chains sequenced from one sample in a study of T cells after yellow fever vaccination. TCRdb used MiXCR to reprocess the 5' RACE reads, holding one entry per CDR3 protein. The sample has around 340,000 distinct CDR3 sequences, approximately 13% seen once. The material sequenced was CD4+ T cells sorted from PBMCs, taken 15 days after the yellow fever booster vaccination. The source of these receptors is a man between 18 and 35 years old who received the YFV17D yellow fever vaccine.

The chain recombines TRBV7-9 with TRBJ1-2, with a possible D match to TRBD1 (5 bases). V shed 3 bases and J shed 5 bases, with 10 bases lying between them. This CDR3 is built from 13 residues. CDR1 and CDR2 (germline): SEHNR, FQNEAQ (reference sequence). Here the CDR3 DNA reads TGTGCCAGCAGCTTGTCGGGACCGTATGGCTACACCTTC. It yields the protein CASSLSGPYGYTF.

The chain links TRBV7-9 to TRBJ2-2; unclear D gene. V gave up 4 bases and J gave up 8 bases, with 11 bases separating them. Germline V gene lookup returns CDR1 SEHNR and CDR2 FQNEAQ (reference sequence). This CDR3 has 13 amino acids. The CDR3 is CASSSSPTGELFF. CDR3 sequence (DNA): TGTGCCAGCAGCTCCTCCCCTACTGGGGAGCTGTTTTTT.

This chain joins TRBV11-2 and TRBJ2-7; TRBD1 aligns across 8 bases. The ends lost 2 bases at V and 0 bases at J; junction bases unmatched: 9. The germline V gene encodes CDR1 SGHAT and CDR2 FQNNGV. CDR3 length equals 17 residues. CDR3 DNA: TGTGCCAGCAGCTTATTGGTCTTTACAGGGGGCTCCTACGAGCAGTACTTC. Translating gives CASSLLVFTGGSYEQYF.

This clonotype has more than one count but fewer than ten. The junction departs from the called germline gene at one end, perhaps through a read error. The V gene is TRBV7-8, the J gene TRBJ2-7; D could derive from TRBD1 or TRBD2 (5 bases each). This CDR3 has 13 amino acids. The germline gives CDR1 SGHVS, CDR2 FQNEAQ. The CDR3 nucleotides read TGTGCCAGCAGCCGGGACCCCTCCTCCGAGCAGTACTTC. Its translation: CASSRDPSSEQYF.

At least ten counts were recorded for this clonotype. The rearrangement joins TRBV20-1 to TRBJ2-1; weak D call: TRBD2 (6 bases). Per germline, CDR1 DFQATT and CDR2 SNEGSKA (reference sequence). The CDR3 extends over 16 amino acids. Trimming shortened V by 3 bases and J by 0 bases, and 15 bases separated the two germline ends. The CDR3 sequence: CSARDGTLSSYNEQFF. As DNA, the CDR3 is TGCAGTGCTAGGGACGGGACTCTGAGCTCCTACAATGAGCAGTTCTTC.

Comment on this clonotype: The junction departs from the called germline gene at one end, perhaps through a read error. The CDR3 sequence is CASMVGLKTEAFF. The CDR3 DNA reads as TGCGCCAGCATGGTGGGCCTGAAAACTGAAGCTTTCTTT. The J gene is TRBJ1-1, the V gene TRBV5-1; D is unclear. The V gene's germline CDR1 is SGHRS and CDR2 YFSETQ. The CDR3 extends over 13 amino acids.

The J gene is TRBJ2-7, the V gene TRBV6-5, with D possibly matching TRBD1 (5 bases). V was clipped by 0 bases and J by 5 bases, with 11 bases between them. This CDR3 region has 14 residues. Germline CDR1 is MNHEY and CDR2 is SVGAGI. This CDR3 reads CASSYSDPGNEQYF. The CDR3, as DNA: TGTGCCAGCAGTTACTCGGATCCAGGGAACGAGCAGTACTTC.

The J gene is TRBJ1-2, the V gene TRBV5-1, with D perhaps TRBD1 (5 bases). V shed 2 bases and J shed 2 bases, with 10 bases lying between them. From germline, CDR1 is SGHRS and CDR2 YFSETQ. CDR3 length: 14 residues. CDR3 coding DNA: TGCGCCAGCAGCTTTTCGAGACAGAACTATGGCTACACCTTC. Residues: CASSFSRQNYGYTF.